This T cell receptor (beta chain) derives from a study of T cell repertoires in cytomegalovirus infection. TCRdb processed the reads anew with MiXCR; each CDR3 protein has one entry. The repertoire consists of 700,000 to 850,000 distinct CDR3 sequences, with 32% occurring once and the leading ten covering around 12%. As concerns this clonotype: Its antigen is unidentified.

The CDR3 loop spans 13 amino acids. CDR1 and CDR2 from the germline V gene are MGHDK and SYGVNS. Trimming took 1 base from V and 6 from J, leaving 7 bases between them. The genes are TRBV25-1 and TRBJ2-1; D gene uncertain. The specimen was cultured CD8+ T cells from PBMCs, collected from culture after CMV antigen stimulation. This sequence was found in a human donor in good health (CMV status not recorded). Some clones in this sample may be carry-over from other donors' samples. The CDR3 DNA is TGTGCCAGCAGTGAATCGGCATTCAATGAGCAGTTCTTC. Translated: CASSESAFNEQFF.